The clone carrying this T cell receptor (beta chain) was counted a few times. Carried by each TCR cDNA molecule was a unique molecular identifier. One entry per CDR3 protein, called by TCRdb with MiXCR from the 5' RACE reads. The data hold about 95,000 distinct CDR3 sequences, with roughly 10% observed a single time. These data originate in a study of spatial heterogeneity in lung cancer. Per the germline V gene, CDR1 is DFQATT and CDR2 is SNEGSKA (reference sequence). With V trimmed by 5 bases and J by 4 bases, 2 bases remained unmatched. The CDR3 covers 13 residues. Noted time point: sample taken at primary tumor resection. In each case, whole RNA from tumor, nontumor lung or frozen PBMC was sequenced unsorted.

The TCR sequence derives from a male donor with early-stage non-small cell lung cancer. The source was PBMCs, collected at surgery. This chain links TRBV20-1 with TRBJ2-1, with 10 bases matching TRBD1. CDR3 in DNA: TGCAGTGCTCCGGGACAGGGGTACAATGAGCAGTTCTTC. Its translation is CSAPGQGYNEQFF.